This T cell receptor (beta chain) emerged from a study of blood T cell repertoires in COVID-19. Study context: COVID-19 samples, acute and convalescent, were from the United States, Italy and Spain.

The authors' processing: It was from reference gene primer amplification that nucleated cell counts were estimated. Data came from immunoSEQ multiplex PCR; TCRdb stores just in-frame clones and leaves some out. The DNA gave D and trimming, while V, J and clone size come from that table. The table includes 440,000 or so clones, 89% detected once. Trimming shortened V by 8 bases and J by 3 bases, and 13 bases separated the two germline ends. The CDR3 has 13 residues. Germline V gene sequence: CDR1 GTSNPN, CDR2 SVGIG (reference sequence). The V and J genes are TRBV30 and TRBJ2-2; D remains unclear. The source material was peripheral blood. This receptor was identified in a woman aged 40-49 years with COVID-19, enrolled during active disease. The CDR3 bases are TGTGCCCGGAATCACTTGGACACCGGGGAGCTGTTTTTT. Amino acids: CARNHLDTGELFF.